The 4 T cell receptor beta chains below come from one sample, sequenced in a study of T cells in Graves' hyperthyroidism and ophthalmopathy (dated by TCRdb to between 2019 and 2020). Library preparation used multiplex PCR. TCRdb lists the instrument as Illumina HiSeq 2000. TCR beta CDR3 regions were amplified from RNA transcripts. The TCR CDR3 was subjected to a first round of RT-PCR using the HTBI primer set and the Qiagen OneStep RT-PCR kit. TCRdb's own reprocessing of the public reads used fastp at Q25 and MiXCR and kept productive beta chains. Identical CDR3 protein sequences are pooled into one entry, listed with their most common genes and DNA. The sample contains around 200,000 distinct CDR3 sequences, about 17% of them found a single time. The leading ten clones occupy about two fifths of the sample. Specimen: blood. These receptors were obtained from a man in his forties with Graves' hyperthyroidism.

Many counts were recorded for this clonotype. One junction end disagrees with the germline gene, perhaps due to a read error. V is TRBV6-1 and J is TRBJ1-5; the D is unclear. Germline V lookup: CDR1 MNHNS, CDR2 SASEGT. This CDR3 region has 13 residues. This chain's CDR3 is CATSDISNQPQHF. CDR3 in DNA: TGTGCCACCAGTGACATTAGCAATCAGCCCCAGCATTTT.

The V call is TRBV7-9, the J call TRBJ2-5, with a possible D match to TRBD2 (7 bases). CDR1 SEHNR and CDR2 FQNEAQ come from the germline V gene (reference sequence). The CDR3 loop spans 15 amino acids. V lost 5 bases to trimming and J lost 4 bases, with 17 bases between them. The CDR3: CASSRGGGAGETQYF. CDR3 nucleotide sequence: TGTGCCAGCAGCCGGGGTGGGGGGGCCGGAGAGACCCAGTACTTC.

This clonotype was counted at least ten times. The chain combines TRBV28 with TRBJ1-2, with D uncertain. The V gene's germline CDR1 is MDHEN and CDR2 SYDVKM. There are 16 residues in the CDR3. Trimming stripped 5 bases from V and 3 bases from J, with 19 bases between. The CDR3 sequence: CASSPKVYRRHYGYTF. The CDR3 nucleotides read TGTGCCAGCAGTCCGAAGGTCTACAGAAGGCACTATGGCTACACCTTC.

The sample holds many counts of this clonotype. This chain links TRBV5-6 with TRBJ1-2; tentatively, D is TRBD1 (5 bases). Deletions cut 1 base from V and 4 bases from J, with 14 bases between. This CDR3 is 15 amino acids long. CDR1 is SGHDT and CDR2 is YYEEEE in the germline V gene. CDR3 residues: CASSLPGRVIYGYTF. As DNA, the CDR3 is TGTGCCAGCAGCTTGCCGGGCAGGGTAATCTATGGCTACACCTTC.